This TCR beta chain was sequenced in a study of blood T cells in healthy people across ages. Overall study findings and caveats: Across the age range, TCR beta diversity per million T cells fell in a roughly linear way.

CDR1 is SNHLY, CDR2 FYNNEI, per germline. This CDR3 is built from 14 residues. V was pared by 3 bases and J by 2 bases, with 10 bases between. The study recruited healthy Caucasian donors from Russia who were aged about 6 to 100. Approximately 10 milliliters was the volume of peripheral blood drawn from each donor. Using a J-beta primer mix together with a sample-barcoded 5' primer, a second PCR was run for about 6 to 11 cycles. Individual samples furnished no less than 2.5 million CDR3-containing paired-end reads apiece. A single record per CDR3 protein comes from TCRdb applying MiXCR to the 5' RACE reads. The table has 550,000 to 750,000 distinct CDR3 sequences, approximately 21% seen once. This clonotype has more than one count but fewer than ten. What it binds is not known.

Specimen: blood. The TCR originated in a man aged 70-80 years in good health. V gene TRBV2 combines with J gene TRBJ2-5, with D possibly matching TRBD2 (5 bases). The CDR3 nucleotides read TGTGCCAGCAGTGATCGGGGAGCGCAAGAGACCCAGTACTTC. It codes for CASSDRGAQETQYF.